This T cell receptor beta chain was obtained from a study of blood T cell repertoires in COVID-19. Study information: PBMCs, B-cell-depleted T cells, or T cells were the source of the cDNA or gDNA that made up the material.

V was pared by 4 bases and J by 6 bases, with 15 bases between. This CDR3 is built from 14 residues. CDR1 and CDR2 from the germline V gene are SNHLY and FYNNEI. Original methodology: Estimates of nucleated cell counts were drawn from the amplification of reference gene primers. Assay used: immunoSEQ multiplex PCR; TCRdb lists only in-frame clones, some missing. The V and J calls and clone size come from that table; D and trimming were worked out from the DNA. The sample contains about 77,000 clones, more than 75% of which appear only once. Specimen: peripheral blood. The origin of this receptor is a woman older than 75 with active or convalescent COVID-19. This rearrangement joins TRBV2 to TRBJ1-1, with a tentative D call TRBD1 (6 bases). CDR3: CASSGGRGYSEAFF. CDR3 bases: TGTGCCAGCAGTGGAGGGAGGGGGTACTCTGAAGCTTTCTTT.